Sequencing of this T cell receptor (beta chain) was carried out in a study of T cells in Graves' hyperthyroidism and ophthalmopathy. Overall study findings and caveats: The model's output predicted ophthalmopathy at a median of around 7 months prior to onset.

The CDR3 is 12 residues long. Germline-derived CDR1 and CDR2 are DFQATT and SNEGSKA (reference sequence). The V and J ends lost 3 bases and 2 bases respectively, with 7 bases between them. This clonotype was seen a few times. Its antigen is unknown. Amplification of TCR beta CDR3 regions used RNA as the template. The TCR CDR3 first-round RT-PCR relied on the HTBI primer set. TCRdb fed the multiplex PCR reads into MiXCR, producing one record per CDR3 protein. This sample has roughly 400,000 distinct CDR3 sequences, with over 13% found just once. The gene calls are TRBV20-1 and TRBJ1-1, with unresolved D. This receptor was obtained from a man between 50 and 59 years old with Graves' ophthalmopathy. The sample consisted of blood. The CDR3 nucleotides read TGCAGTGCTAGGCGCCTAAACACTGAAGCTTTCTTT. Amino acids: CSARRLNTEAFF.